This T cell receptor (beta chain) was identified in a study of molecular identifiers for immune sequencing clone quantification. RNA fractions of 10%, 30% or 50% and about 18,000 to 1,000,000 sorted cells were the source of naive CD8 libraries. Library preparation followed earlier protocols using designated TCR primers. TCRdb ran MiXCR on the PCR reads and lists one entry per CDR3 protein. The top ten clones hold roughly 0.85% of a sample with approximately 670,000 distinct CDR3 sequences, about 20% of them seen once. Trimming cost V 2 bases and J 2 bases, with 5 bases left between them. Germline values: CDR1 MNHEY, CDR2 SMNVEV (reference sequence). The CDR3 is 13 residues long. Worth noting for this clonotype: What it recognizes is unknown. Here the CDR3 omits its conserved ending phenylalanine or tryptophan, so a read error is the likely source.

Notes on the study in general: Spiked-in Jurkat TCR RNA corresponding to one cell was reported as detectable against over 900,000 naive cells.

Sequences were obtained from naive CD8+ T cells from blood, with Jurkat cell RNA spiked in. Subset noted: FACS-sorted CD8+CD4-CCR7+CD45RA+ naive T cells. The clonotype comes from a human donor in good health. Some libraries in this study had Jurkat cell RNA spiked in. The chain uses TRBV27 and TRBJ2-3, with D hard to call. CDR3 nucleotide sequence: TGTGCCAGCAGTTTAGCTTCCACAGATACGCAGTATCTT. Its protein product is CASSLASTDTQYL.